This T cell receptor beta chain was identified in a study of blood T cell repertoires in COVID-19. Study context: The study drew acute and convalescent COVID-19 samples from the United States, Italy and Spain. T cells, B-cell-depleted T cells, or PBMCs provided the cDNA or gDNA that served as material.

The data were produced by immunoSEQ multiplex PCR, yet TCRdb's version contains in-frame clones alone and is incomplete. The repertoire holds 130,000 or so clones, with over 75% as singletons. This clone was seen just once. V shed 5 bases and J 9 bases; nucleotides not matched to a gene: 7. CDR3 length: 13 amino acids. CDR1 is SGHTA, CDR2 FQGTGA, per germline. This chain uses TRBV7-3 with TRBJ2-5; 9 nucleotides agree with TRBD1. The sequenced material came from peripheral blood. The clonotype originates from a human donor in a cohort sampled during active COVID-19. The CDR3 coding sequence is TGTGCCAGCAGCCCAGGGACAGGGTCCGCCCAGTACTTC. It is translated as CASSPGTGSAQYF.